The present T cell receptor beta chain was sequenced within a study of blood T cells in healthy people across ages. Notes on the study in general: Older individuals had lower TCR beta diversity per million T cells (the decline was roughly linear).

V lost 1 base and J 7 bases, leaving 17 bases between the germline ends. The length of the CDR3 is 16 residues. CDR1 and CDR2 (germline): SGHVS, FNYEAQ. The authors ran a second PCR of roughly 6 to 12 cycles using a sample-barcoded 5' primer and a J-beta primer mix. The template-switch adaptor, which had 12 random nucleotides, put a tag on each cDNA molecule. MiXCR, applied by TCRdb to the 5' RACE reads, yields one record per CDR3 protein. The data show around 2 million distinct CDR3 sequences, 39% seen once. The donors, all healthy, were Caucasians living in Russia, aged about 6 to 90. Comment on this clonotype: The antigen is unknown.

The sample taken for sequencing was blood. V and J are TRBV7-6 and TRBJ2-1; the D gene is possibly TRBD2 (5 bases). The TCR comes from a human donor in good health. In nucleotides, the CDR3 is TGTGCCAGCAGCTTAGGCTCCCCGTCCGGGATTAATGAGCAGTTCTTC. Its translation: CASSLGSPSGINEQFF.